The clone carrying this T cell receptor beta chain appeared a few times. The antigen remains unidentified. Russia was home to the donors, healthy Caucasian individuals aged roughly 6 to 90. The sample comes from a study of blood T cells in healthy people across ages. Points from the study as a whole: Long-lived donors carried more naive CD4+ cells and greater diversity than aged donors. Researchers report that TCR beta diversity correlated strongly with naive T cell percentage.

Together with a sample-barcoded 5' primer, a J-beta primer mix was included in a second PCR lasting about 7 to 11 cycles. One entry per CDR3 protein, called by TCRdb with MiXCR from the 5' RACE reads. There are some 1.5 million distinct CDR3 sequences in the sample; around 40% occur only once, and about 4% lies in the top ten. The V end lost 2 bases, the J end lost 0 bases, and 17 bases lay between the germline ends. The CDR3 is 18 amino acids. This clonotype was sampled from a woman younger than 30 in good health. The chain carries TRBV12-3 or TRBV12-4 and TRBJ1-5, with D unclear. The material sequenced was blood. CDR3 region: CASSLYSGRSYSNQPQHF. The CDR3 DNA reads TGTGCCAGCAGTTTATACTCGGGAAGGAGCTATAGCAATCAGCCCCAGCATTTT.